What follows are 3 T cell receptor beta chains derived from one specimen sequenced in a study of T cells after yellow fever vaccination. MiXCR was run by TCRdb on the 5' RACE reads, yielding one entry per CDR3 protein. The sample contains some 340,000 distinct CDR3 sequences, about 10% of which appear only once. Sequenced material: CD4+ T cells sorted from PBMCs, taken 45 days after the yellow fever booster vaccination. The receptors were gathered from a man aged 18 to 35 who received the YFV17D yellow fever vaccine.

At least ten counts were recorded for this clonotype. The V and J genes are TRBV10-1 and TRBJ2-7; D unresolved. In germline, CDR1 is WNHNN, CDR2 SYGVQD (reference sequence). There are 14 residues in the CDR3. Trimming removed 2 bases at V and 6 bases at J, with 14 bases between. The CDR3 protein is CASSEKRITSEQYF. The DNA for the CDR3 is TGCGCCAGCAGTGAGAAAAGGATTACGAGCGAGCAGTACTTC.

This clonotype turned up a few times. V gene TRBV20-1 combines with J gene TRBJ2-3; 10 positions agree with TRBD2. The junction had 9 bases not matched to a gene; V was cut back by 5 bases and J by 4 bases. CDR1 is DFQATT and CDR2 is SNEGSKA in the germline V gene (reference sequence). CDR3 length: 15 residues. CDR3 in amino acids: CSAHSASGGADTQYF. The CDR3 DNA reads as TGCAGTGCTCACTCCGCAAGCGGGGGGGCAGATACGCAGTATTTT.

This clonotype was counted at least ten times. The chain carries TRBV15 and TRBJ2-1; D call uncertain. The CDR3 sequence is 15 residues long. Germline CDR1 LNHNV, CDR2 YYDKDF (reference sequence). The germline V and J ends were trimmed by 0 bases and 3 bases, with 9 bases remaining between them. CDR3 nucleotide sequence: TGTGCCACCAGCAGAGATCGGGCGGTCTACAATGAGCAGTTCTTC. Protein: CATSRDRAVYNEQFF.